The 2 T cell receptor beta chains in this list originate from one sample, sequenced in a study of T cell responses to AZD1222 COVID-19 vaccine. Assay used: immunoSEQ multiplex PCR; TCRdb lists only in-frame clones, some missing. The sample holds 65,000 to 90,000 clones, approximately 90% seen once. The input for sequencing was peripheral blood, taken 28 days after the second AZD1222 dose. The source is an adult who received the AZD1222 COVID-19 vaccine.

The chain's CDR3 is CAWSGQTLGGQPQHF. CDR3 coding DNA: TGTGCCTGGAGTGGTCAGACACTTGGGGGTCAGCCCCAGCATTTT. V is TRBV30 and J is TRBJ1-5, with D maybe TRBD1 (5 bases). Trimming cost V 1 base and J 6 bases, with 16 bases left between them. This CDR3 is built from 15 residues. Germline V lookup: CDR1 GTSNPN, CDR2 SVGIG (reference sequence).

Concerning this clone itself: Germline and junction disagree at one end, which may indicate a read error. This chain links TRBV6-1 with TRBJ1-3; 10 bases align to TRBD1. There are 15 residues in the CDR3. Germline assignment: CDR1 MNHNS and CDR2 SASEGT. CDR3 coding DNA: TGTGCCAGCAATGAAGGACAGGGGGCTGGAAACACCATATATTTT. Its translation is CASNEGQGAGNTIYF.